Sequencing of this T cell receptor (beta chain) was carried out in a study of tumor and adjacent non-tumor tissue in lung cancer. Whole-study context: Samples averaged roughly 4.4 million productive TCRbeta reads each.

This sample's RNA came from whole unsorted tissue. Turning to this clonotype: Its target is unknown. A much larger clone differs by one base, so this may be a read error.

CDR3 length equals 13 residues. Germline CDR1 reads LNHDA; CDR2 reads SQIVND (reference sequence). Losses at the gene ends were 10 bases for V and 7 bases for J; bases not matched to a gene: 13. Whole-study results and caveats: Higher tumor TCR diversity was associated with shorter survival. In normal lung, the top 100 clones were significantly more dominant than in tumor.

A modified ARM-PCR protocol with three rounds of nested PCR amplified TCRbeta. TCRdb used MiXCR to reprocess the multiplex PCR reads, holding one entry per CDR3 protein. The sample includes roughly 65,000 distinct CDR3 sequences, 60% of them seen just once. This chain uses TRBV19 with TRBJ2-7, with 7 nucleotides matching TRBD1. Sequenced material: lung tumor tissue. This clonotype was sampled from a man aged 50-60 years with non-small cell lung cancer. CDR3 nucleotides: TGTGCCACATCCGGGACAGACACTAGGGAGCAGTACTTC. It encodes CATSGTDTREQYF.